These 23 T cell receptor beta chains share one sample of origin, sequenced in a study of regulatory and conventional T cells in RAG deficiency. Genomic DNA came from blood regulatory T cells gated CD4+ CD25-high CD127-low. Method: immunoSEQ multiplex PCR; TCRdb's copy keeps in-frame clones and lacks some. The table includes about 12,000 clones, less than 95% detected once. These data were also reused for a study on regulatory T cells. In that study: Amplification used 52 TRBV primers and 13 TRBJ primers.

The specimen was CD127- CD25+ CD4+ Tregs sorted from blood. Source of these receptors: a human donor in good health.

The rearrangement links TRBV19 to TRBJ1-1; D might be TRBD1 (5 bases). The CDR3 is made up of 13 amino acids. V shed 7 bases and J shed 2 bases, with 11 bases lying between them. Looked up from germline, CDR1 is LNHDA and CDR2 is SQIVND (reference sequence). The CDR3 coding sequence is TGTGCCAGTACCCTGACAGTTAACACTGAAGCTTTCTTT. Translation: CASTLTVNTEAFF.

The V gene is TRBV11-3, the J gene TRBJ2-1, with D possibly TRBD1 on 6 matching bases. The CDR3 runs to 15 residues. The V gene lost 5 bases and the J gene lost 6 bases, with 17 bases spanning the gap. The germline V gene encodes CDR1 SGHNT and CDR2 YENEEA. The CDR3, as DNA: TGTGCCAGCAGCGAAGGTGGCAGGGGCCTCAATGAGCAGTTCTTC. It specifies CASSEGGRGLNEQFF. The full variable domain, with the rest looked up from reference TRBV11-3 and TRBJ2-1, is EAGVVQSPRYKIIEKKQPVAFWCNPISGHNTLYWYLQNLGQGPELLIRYENEEAVDDSQLPKDRFSAERLKGVDSTLKIQPAELGDSAVYLCASSEGGRGLNEQFFGPGTRLTVL.

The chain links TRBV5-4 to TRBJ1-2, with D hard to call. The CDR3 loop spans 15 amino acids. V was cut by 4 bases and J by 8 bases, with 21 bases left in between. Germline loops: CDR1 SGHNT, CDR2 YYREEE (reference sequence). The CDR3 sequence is CASSIRRSGGEGYTF. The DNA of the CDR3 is TGTGCCAGCAGCATACGGAGGAGTGGCGGCGAGGGCTACACCTTC. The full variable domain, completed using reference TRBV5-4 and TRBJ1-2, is ETGVTQSPTHLIKTRGQQVTLRCSSQSGHNTVSWYQQALGQGPQFIFQYYREEENGRGNFPPRFSGLQFPNYSSELNVNALELDDSALYLCASSIRRSGGEGYTFGSGTRLTVV.

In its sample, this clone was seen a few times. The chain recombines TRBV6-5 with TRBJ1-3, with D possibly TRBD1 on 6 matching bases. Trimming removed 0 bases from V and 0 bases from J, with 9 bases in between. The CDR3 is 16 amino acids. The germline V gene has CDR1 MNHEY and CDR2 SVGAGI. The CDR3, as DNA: TGTGCCAGCAGTTACTCGTACAGGGTCTCTGGAAACACCATATATTTT. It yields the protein CASSYSYRVSGNTIYF.

In nucleotides, the CDR3 is TGTGCCAGCAGTGATAGGGGGACAGCTAACTATGGCTACACCTTC. Its translation is CASSDRGTANYGYTF. This chain joins TRBV6-1 and TRBJ1-2, with TRBD1 matching over 7 bases. This CDR3 is built from 15 residues. Germline lookup yields CDR1 MNHNS and CDR2 SASEGT. Unmatched junction bases numbered 4, after V lost 3 bases and J lost 0 bases.

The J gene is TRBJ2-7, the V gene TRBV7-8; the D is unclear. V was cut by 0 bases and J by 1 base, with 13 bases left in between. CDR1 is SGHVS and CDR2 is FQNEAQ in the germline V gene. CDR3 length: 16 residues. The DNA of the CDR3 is TGTGCCAGCAGCTTAGCGGGTGCAGGTACGTCCTACGAGCAGTACTTC. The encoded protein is CASSLAGAGTSYEQYF. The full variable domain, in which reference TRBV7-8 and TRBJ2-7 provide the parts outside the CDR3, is GAGVSQSPRYKVAKRGQDVALRCDPISGHVSLFWYQQALGQGPEFLTYFQNEAQLDKSGLPSDRFFAERPEGSVSTLKIQRTQQEDSAVYLCASSLAGAGTSYEQYFGPGTRLTVT.

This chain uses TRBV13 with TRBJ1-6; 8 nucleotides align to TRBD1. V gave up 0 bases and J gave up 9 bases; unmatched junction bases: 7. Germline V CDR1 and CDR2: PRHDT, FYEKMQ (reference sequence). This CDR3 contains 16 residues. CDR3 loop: CASSLGDRVWGSPLHF. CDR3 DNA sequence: TGTGCCAGCAGCTTAGGGGACAGGGTGTGGGGTTCACCCCTCCACTTT.

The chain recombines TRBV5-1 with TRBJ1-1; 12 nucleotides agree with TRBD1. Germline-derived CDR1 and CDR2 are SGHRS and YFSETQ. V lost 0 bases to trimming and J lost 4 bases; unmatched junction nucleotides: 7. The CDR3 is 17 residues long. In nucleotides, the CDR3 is TGCGCCAGCAGCTTGGGCCCGGGACAGGGGGCGGGCACTGAAGCTTTCTTT. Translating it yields CASSLGPGQGAGTEAFF.

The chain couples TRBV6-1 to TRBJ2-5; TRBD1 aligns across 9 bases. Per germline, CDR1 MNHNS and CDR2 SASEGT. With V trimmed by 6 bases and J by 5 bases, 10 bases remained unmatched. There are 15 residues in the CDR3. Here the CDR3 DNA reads TGTGCCAGCAGGAAAGGACAGGGGACGGTGGAGACCCAGTACTTC. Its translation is CASRKGQGTVETQYF.

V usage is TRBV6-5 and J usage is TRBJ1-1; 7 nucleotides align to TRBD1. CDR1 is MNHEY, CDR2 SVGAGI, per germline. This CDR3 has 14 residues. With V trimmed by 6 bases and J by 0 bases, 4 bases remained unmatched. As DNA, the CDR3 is TGTGCCAGCAGGGAGGGACAGCTGAACACTGAAGCTTTCTTT. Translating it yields CASREGQLNTEAFF.

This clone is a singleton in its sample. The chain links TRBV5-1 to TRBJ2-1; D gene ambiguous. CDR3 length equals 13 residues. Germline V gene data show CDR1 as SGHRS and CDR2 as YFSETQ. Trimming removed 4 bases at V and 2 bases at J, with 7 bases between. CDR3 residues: CASSPHTYNEQFF. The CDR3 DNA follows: TGCGCCAGCAGCCCGCACACCTACAATGAGCAGTTCTTC.

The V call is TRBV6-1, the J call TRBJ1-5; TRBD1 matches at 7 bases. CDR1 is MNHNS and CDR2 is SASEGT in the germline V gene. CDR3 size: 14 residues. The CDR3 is CPGLRQGGYQPQHF. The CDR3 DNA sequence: TGTCCCGGACTGCGGCAGGGGGGTTATCAGCCCCAGCATTTT.

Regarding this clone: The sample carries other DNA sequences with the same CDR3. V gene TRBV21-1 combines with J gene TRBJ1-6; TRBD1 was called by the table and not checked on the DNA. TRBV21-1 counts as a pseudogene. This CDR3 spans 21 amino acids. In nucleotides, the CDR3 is TGTGCCAGCAGCAAAGGGCCGGGACAGGGCAACAACCTCGGGAATAATTCCCCCCTCCACTTT. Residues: CASSKGPGQGNNLGNNSPLHF.

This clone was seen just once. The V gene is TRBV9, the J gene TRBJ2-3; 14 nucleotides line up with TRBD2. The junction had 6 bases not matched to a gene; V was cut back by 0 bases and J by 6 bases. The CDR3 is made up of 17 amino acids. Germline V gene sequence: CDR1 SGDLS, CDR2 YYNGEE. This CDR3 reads CASSVGLAGGTIDTQYF. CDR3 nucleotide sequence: TGTGCCAGCAGCGTAGGACTAGCGGGGGGGACCATCGATACGCAGTATTTT.

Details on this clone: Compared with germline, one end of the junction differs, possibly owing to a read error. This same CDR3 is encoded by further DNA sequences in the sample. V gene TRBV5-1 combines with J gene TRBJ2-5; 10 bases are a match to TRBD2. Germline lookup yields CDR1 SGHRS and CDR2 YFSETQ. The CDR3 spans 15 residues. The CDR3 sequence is CASSPGLADQETQYF. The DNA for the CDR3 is TGTGCCAGCAGCCCCGGACTAGCGGACCAAGAGACCCAGTACTTC.

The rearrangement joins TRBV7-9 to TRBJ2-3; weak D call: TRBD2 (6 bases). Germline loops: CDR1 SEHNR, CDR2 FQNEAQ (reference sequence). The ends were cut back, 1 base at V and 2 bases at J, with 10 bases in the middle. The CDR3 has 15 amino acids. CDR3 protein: CASSLGRASTDTQYF. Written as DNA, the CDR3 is TGTGCCAGCAGCTTAGGGAGGGCCTCCACAGATACGCAGTATTTT.

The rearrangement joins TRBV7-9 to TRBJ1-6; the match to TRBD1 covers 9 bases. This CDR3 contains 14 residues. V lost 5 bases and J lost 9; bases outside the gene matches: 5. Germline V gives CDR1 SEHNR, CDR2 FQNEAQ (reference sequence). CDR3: CASSGQGMGSPLHF. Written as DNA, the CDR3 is TGTGCCAGCAGCGGACAGGGGATGGGTTCACCCCTCCACTTT.

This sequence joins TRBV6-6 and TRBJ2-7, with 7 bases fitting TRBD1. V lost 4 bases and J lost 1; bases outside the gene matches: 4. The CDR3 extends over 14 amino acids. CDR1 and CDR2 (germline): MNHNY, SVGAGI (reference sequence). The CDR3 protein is CASSSNRGSYEQYF. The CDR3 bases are TGTGCCAGCAGTTCCAACAGGGGATCCTACGAGCAGTACTTC.

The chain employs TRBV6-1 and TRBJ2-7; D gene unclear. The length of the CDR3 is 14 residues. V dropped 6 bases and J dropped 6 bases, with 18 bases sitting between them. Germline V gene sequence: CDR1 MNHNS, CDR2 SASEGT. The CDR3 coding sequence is TGTGCCAGCAGAGTAGTGCAGGTGTCGAGCGAGCAGTACTTC. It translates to CASRVVQVSSEQYF.

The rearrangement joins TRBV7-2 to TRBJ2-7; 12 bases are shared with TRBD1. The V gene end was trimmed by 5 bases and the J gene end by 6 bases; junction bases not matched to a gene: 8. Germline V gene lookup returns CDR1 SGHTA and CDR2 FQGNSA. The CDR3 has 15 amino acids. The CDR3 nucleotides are TGTGCCAGCAGCCAACAGGGGACAGGGGGCGGCGAGCAGTACTTC. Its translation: CASSQQGTGGGEQYF.

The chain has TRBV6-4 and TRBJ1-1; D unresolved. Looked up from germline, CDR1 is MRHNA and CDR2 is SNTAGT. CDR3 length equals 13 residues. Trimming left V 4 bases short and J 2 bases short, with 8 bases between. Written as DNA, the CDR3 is TGTGCCAGCAGTGTCGAGATAAACACTGAAGCTTTCTTT. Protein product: CASSVEINTEAFF.

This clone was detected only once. The CDR3 bases are TGTGCCAGCAGTGAGTGGGAGGGGAAGGCTTTCTTT. It specifies CASSEWEGKAFF. The rearrangement joins TRBV2 to TRBJ1-1; a weak D match, TRBD1 (5 bases). Per germline, CDR1 SNHLY and CDR2 FYNNEI. Trimming stripped 3 bases from V and 11 bases from J, with 13 bases between. This CDR3 is 12 amino acids long. The whole variable domain, filled in from reference TRBV2 and TRBJ1-1, reads EPEVTQTPSHQVTQMGQEVILRCVPISNHLYFYWYRQILGQKVEFLVSFYNNEISEKSEIFDDQFSVERPDGSNFTLKIRSTKLEDSAMYFCASSEWEGKAFFGQGTRLTVV.

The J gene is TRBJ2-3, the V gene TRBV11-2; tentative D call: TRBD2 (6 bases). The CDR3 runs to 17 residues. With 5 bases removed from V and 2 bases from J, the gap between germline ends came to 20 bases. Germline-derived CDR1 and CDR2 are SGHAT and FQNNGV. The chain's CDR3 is CASSRGSGGALTDTQYF. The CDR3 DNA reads TGTGCCAGCAGCCGGGGGTCCGGGGGAGCTCTCACAGATACGCAGTATTTT.